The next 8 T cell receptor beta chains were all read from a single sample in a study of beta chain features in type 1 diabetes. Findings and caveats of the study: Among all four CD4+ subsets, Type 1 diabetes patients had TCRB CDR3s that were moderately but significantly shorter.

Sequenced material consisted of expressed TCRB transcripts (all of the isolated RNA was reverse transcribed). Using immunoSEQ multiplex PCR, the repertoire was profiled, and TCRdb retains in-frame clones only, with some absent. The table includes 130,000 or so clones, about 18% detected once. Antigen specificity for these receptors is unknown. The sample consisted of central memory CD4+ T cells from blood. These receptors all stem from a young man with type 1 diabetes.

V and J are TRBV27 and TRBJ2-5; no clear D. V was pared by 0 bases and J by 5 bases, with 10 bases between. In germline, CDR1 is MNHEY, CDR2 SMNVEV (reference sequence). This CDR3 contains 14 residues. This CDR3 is CASSLSTTRETQYF. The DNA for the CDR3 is TGTGCCAGCAGTTTATCCACAACCCGGGAGACCCAGTACTTC.

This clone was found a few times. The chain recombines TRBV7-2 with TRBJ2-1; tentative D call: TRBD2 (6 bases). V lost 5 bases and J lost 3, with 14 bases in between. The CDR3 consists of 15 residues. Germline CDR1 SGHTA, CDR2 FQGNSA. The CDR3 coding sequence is TGTGCCAGCAGCGCCCTGGCGGGACGCTACAATGAGCAGTTCTTC. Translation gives CASSALAGRYNEQFF.

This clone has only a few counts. The CDR3 sequence is CASSAIKGEVAGNTIYF. The CDR3 DNA follows: TGTGCCAGCAGCGCCATTAAAGGGGAAGTGGCTGGAAACACCATATATTTT. The J gene is TRBJ1-3, the V gene TRBV9, with TRBD1 as a possible D gene (5 bases). The CDR3 extends over 17 amino acids. Trimming cost V 3 bases and J 2 bases, with 18 bases left between them. Germline CDR1 is SGDLS and CDR2 is YYNGEE.

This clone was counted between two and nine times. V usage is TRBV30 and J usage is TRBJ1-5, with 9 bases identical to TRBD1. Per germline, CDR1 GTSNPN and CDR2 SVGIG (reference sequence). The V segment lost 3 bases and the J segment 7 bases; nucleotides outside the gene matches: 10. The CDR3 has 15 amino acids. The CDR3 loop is CAWRIEGQGEQPQHF. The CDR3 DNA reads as TGTGCCTGGAGGATAGAGGGACAGGGTGAACAGCCCCAGCATTTT.

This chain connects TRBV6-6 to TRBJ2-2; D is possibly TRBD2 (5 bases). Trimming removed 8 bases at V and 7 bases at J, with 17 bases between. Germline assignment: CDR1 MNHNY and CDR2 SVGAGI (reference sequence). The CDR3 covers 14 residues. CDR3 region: CASATRWTVGELFF. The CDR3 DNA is TGTGCCAGCGCCACGCGCTGGACTGTCGGGGAGCTGTTTTTT.

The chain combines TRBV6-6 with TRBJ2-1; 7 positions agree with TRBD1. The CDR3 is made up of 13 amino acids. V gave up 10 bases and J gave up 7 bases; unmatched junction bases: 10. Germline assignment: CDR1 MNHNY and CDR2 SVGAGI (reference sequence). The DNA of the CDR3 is TGTGCCACTGTTCAGGGGGAAAGGAATGAGCAGTTCTTC. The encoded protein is CATVQGERNEQFF.

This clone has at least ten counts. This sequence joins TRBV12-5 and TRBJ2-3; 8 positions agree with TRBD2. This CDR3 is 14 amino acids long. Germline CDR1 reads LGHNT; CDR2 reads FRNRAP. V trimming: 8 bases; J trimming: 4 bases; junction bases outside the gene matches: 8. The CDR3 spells CASSGTSRPDTQYF. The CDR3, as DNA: TGTGCTAGTTCCGGGACTAGTCGCCCAGATACGCAGTATTTT.

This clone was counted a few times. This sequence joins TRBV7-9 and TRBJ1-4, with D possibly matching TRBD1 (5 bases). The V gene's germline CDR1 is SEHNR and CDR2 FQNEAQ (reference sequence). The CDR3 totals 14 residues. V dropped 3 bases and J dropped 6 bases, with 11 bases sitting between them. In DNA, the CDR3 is TGTGCCAGCAGCTTGGTCAGGGACGATGAAAAACTGTTTTTT. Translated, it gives CASSLVRDDEKLFF.